This T cell receptor beta chain comes out of a study of lung T cells in sarcoidosis with Löfgren's syndrome listed by TCRdb under 2017. About the full investigation: Sarcoidosis was characterized as a granulomatous, predominantly pulmonary disease marked by accumulation of CD4+ T cells in bronchoalveolar lavage fluid. The repertoire analyses were focused on Lofgren's syndrome patients.

CD4+ T cells collected through bronchoalveolar lavage were the source used for profiling TCR repertoires. The study at large found these results: Recognition of a sarcoidosis-associated antigen was only suggested, and the antigen itself remained putative and was not identified.

This clonotype was detected many times. Its binding antigen is unknown. Per-nucleotide qualities are absent, and no much larger clonotype sits a single base away. The listed sequencing device is Illumina MiSeq. TCRdb's own reprocessing of the public reads used fastp at Q25 and MiXCR and kept productive beta chains. CDR3 protein sequences are deduplicated, and each keeps its most common genes and DNA. Recorded for this sample are about 9,400 distinct CDR3 sequences; about 20% of them occurred a single time. More than 6.5% of the sample belongs to the ten largest clones. Specimen: CD4+ T cells from bronchoalveolar lavage. The sequence was obtained from a human donor with sarcoidosis (Löfgren's syndrome or another form), or a control subject (not recorded which).

The sequence in DNA is TGCAGCGTTGAGCGGGGGCCGACTGAAGCTTTCTTT. This codes for CSVERGPTEAFF. This sequence uses TRBV29-1 and TRBJ1-1; the D segment could be TRBD1, given 6 matching bases. V was cut back by 3 bases and J by 5 bases, leaving a gap of 10 bases between them. There are 12 amino acids in the CDR3, from cysteine to phenylalanine inclusive. Of all the DNA, just the CDR3 is kept, 36 bases in frame from base 1. The germline V gene yields SQVTM for CDR1 and ANQGSEA for CDR2.